The next 21 T cell receptor beta chains were all read from a single sample in a study of T cell repertoires in cytomegalovirus infection. TCRdb reanalysed the reads using MiXCR and keeps one entry per CDR3 protein. The repertoire has fewer than 850,000 distinct CDR3 sequences, 25% to 30% of them found once; the top ten carry approximately 14%. These receptors' antigens are unknown. Sample: cultured CD8+ T cells from PBMCs, taken from culture after CMV antigen stimulation. These receptors were collected from a human donor in good health (CMV status not recorded). Some clones in this sample may be carry-over from other donors' samples.

This clonotype was recorded a few times. This chain links TRBV12-3 or TRBV12-4 with TRBJ2-5, with a tentative D call TRBD1 (8 bases). This CDR3 has 14 amino acids. The V end was cut by 5 bases, the J end by 4 bases, with 14 bases between. CDR3 bases: TGTGCCAGCAGTGGACAGGGCGGGGGAGAGACCCAGTACTTC. Translating it yields CASSGQGGGETQYF.

This clonotype was seen a few times. The chain links TRBV12-5 to TRBJ2-1; D ambiguous. Trimming took off 3 bases at V and 8 bases at J, with 14 bases between the two ends. Per the germline V gene, CDR1 is LGHNT and CDR2 is FRNRAP. The CDR3 length is 14 residues. CDR3 nucleotides: TGTGCTAGTGGTTTAAACGGTGCTATTGATGAGCAGTTCTTC. As protein: CASGLNGAIDEQFF.

The chain joins TRBV27 to TRBJ2-5, with 9 bases that match TRBD1. This CDR3 comprises 18 residues. V lost 2 bases to trimming and J lost 5 bases; unmatched junction nucleotides: 15. Per germline, CDR1 MNHEY and CDR2 SMNVEV (reference sequence). The CDR3 DNA is TGTGCCAGCAGTTTAGTCTTTGGGGACAGGGTCGGAGAGGAGACCCAGTACTTC. The encoded protein is CASSLVFGDRVGEETQYF.

V and J are TRBV7-9 and TRBJ2-3, with TRBD2 matching over 9 bases. The V segment lost 1 base and the J segment 8 bases; nucleotides outside the gene matches: 7. The CDR3 is 15 amino acids. CDR1 SEHNR and CDR2 FQNEAQ come from the germline V gene (reference sequence). For the CDR3, the DNA is TGTGCCAGCAGCTTAGAGCGGGGGGCCCTCCCTACGCAGTATTTT. Protein product: CASSLERGALPTQYF.

V gene TRBV5-1 combines with J gene TRBJ1-6; maybe TRBD1 (5 bases). The CDR3 loop spans 16 amino acids. Per germline, CDR1 SGHRS and CDR2 YFSETQ. V lost 0 bases and J 4 bases, leaving 11 bases between the germline ends. Written as DNA, the CDR3 is TGCGCCAGCAGCTTGGTCCATGAGGGGTATAATTCACCCCTCCACTTT. This encodes CASSLVHEGYNSPLHF.

The chain joins TRBV7-9 to TRBJ2-7; 10 bases fit TRBD1. The CDR3 has 15 amino acids. The germline V gene encodes CDR1 SEHNR and CDR2 FQNEAQ (reference sequence). The junction had 9 bases not matched to a gene; V was cut back by 5 bases and J by 5 bases. In nucleotides, the CDR3 is TGTGCCAGCAGCAGACCGGGACAGGGGAAAAACGAGCAGTACTTC. Its translation: CASSRPGQGKNEQYF.

The genes are TRBV10-3 and TRBJ2-1; D remains ambiguous. The germline V gene encodes CDR1 ENHRY and CDR2 SYGVKD. V lost 3 bases, J lost 0 bases, and 6 bases lay in between. This CDR3 spans 14 amino acids. The CDR3 loop is CAISDQSSYNEQFF. In DNA form, the CDR3 reads TGTGCCATCAGTGATCAGAGCTCCTACAATGAGCAGTTCTTC.

This clonotype showed up just a few times. This chain links TRBV5-4 with TRBJ2-3; TRBD2 aligns across 10 bases. Germline V gene data show CDR1 as SGHNT and CDR2 as YYREEE (reference sequence). J was trimmed by 1 base and V by 5 bases; bases with no gene match: 4. The CDR3 sequence is 15 residues long. The CDR3 nucleotides are TGTGCCAGCAGTATAGCGGGGGGCGGCACAGATACGCAGTATTTT. Translating gives CASSIAGGGTDTQYF. Together with reference TRBV5-4 and TRBJ2-3, the CDR3 gives the full variable domain: ETGVTQSPTHLIKTRGQQVTLRCSSQSGHNTVSWYQQALGQGPQFIFQYYREEENGRGNFPPRFSGLQFPNYSSELNVNALELDDSALYLCASSIAGGGTDTQYFGPGTRLTVL.

The V call is TRBV19, the J call TRBJ2-7; D remains unclear. Germline CDR1 reads LNHDA; CDR2 reads SQIVND (reference sequence). Trimming pared 2 bases from V and 0 bases from J, leaving 8 bases between. The CDR3 loop spans 14 amino acids. The chain's CDR3 is CASSITASSYEQYF. In DNA, the CDR3 is TGTGCCAGTAGTATAACAGCCAGCTCCTACGAGCAGTACTTC.

The rearrangement joins TRBV9 to TRBJ1-2, with D hard to call. Germline CDR1 SGDLS, CDR2 YYNGEE. The CDR3 consists of 13 residues. V was pared by 1 base and J by 8 bases, with 12 bases between. CDR3 nucleotides: TGTGCCAGCAGCGTAAACAGTAGGATGGGCTACACCTTC. It is translated as CASSVNSRMGYTF.

CDR3 DNA: TGTGCCAGCAGTTTATCGGGACAGGGTTCCGAGCAGTTCTTC. This gives the protein CASSLSGQGSEQFF. This chain connects TRBV27 to TRBJ2-1, with 9 bases lining up with TRBD1. V gave up 0 bases and J gave up 10 bases; unmatched junction bases: 4. The CDR3 has 14 residues. Germline CDR1 is MNHEY and CDR2 is SMNVEV (reference sequence).

To note about this clonotype: A much larger clone lies one base from this, so it may be a read error. This is likely a read error, given that the CDR3 carries no conserved phenylalanine or tryptophan at its end. The chain is built from TRBV7-2 and TRBJ2-6; D might be TRBD1 or TRBD2, each matching 5 bases. Trimming took 9 bases from V and 0 from J, leaving 9 bases between them. Germline lookup yields CDR1 SGHTA and CDR2 FQGNSA. The CDR3 totals 14 residues. The CDR3: CARRDASGANVLTL. DNA for the CDR3: TGTGCCAGGAGGGACGCCTCTGGGGCCAACGTCCTGACTTTA.

The chain couples TRBV5-1 to TRBJ2-5; 13 nucleotides line up with TRBD2. With 0 bases clipped from V and 5 bases from J, the junction kept 13 bases outside the gene matches. The germline V gene has CDR1 SGHRS and CDR2 YFSETQ. CDR3 size: 19 residues. The CDR3: CASSLAVGGLAGPGETQYF. In nucleotides, the CDR3 is TGCGCCAGCAGCTTGGCCGTTGGGGGACTAGCGGGGCCCGGGGAGACCCAGTACTTC.

This clonotype was picked up many times. This chain links TRBV12-3 or TRBV12-4 with TRBJ2-1; D unclear. The CDR3 sequence is 15 residues long. Between the trimmed V and J ends, which lost 0 bases and 2 bases, there was a span of 8 bases. CDR3 residues: CASSLAGLAYNEQFF. CDR3 coding DNA: TGTGCCAGCAGTTTAGCGGGGTTGGCCTACAATGAGCAGTTCTTC.

This chain uses TRBV6-2 or TRBV6-3 with TRBJ2-3; 9 bases line up with TRBD1. The CDR3 spans 15 residues. CDR1 and CDR2 from the germline V gene are MNHEY and SVGEGT. V shed 5 bases and J 1 base; nucleotides not matched to a gene: 4. In nucleotides, the CDR3 is TGTGCCAGCAGTCACCGGGACAGGGGCACAGATACGCAGTATTTT. Residues: CASSHRDRGTDTQYF.

The V gene is TRBV9, the J gene TRBJ2-1; the D gene is possibly TRBD1 (6 bases). Germline assignment: CDR1 SGDLS and CDR2 YYNGEE. The ends were cut back, 0 bases at V and 1 base at J, with 8 bases in the middle. This CDR3 comprises 15 residues. CDR3 DNA: TGTGCCAGCAGCGTAGGGGGGCAGTCCTACAATGAGCAGTTCTTC. Amino acid sequence: CASSVGGQSYNEQFF.

This clonotype was picked up many times. The chain recombines TRBV7-9 with TRBJ2-4; 7 positions agree with TRBD1. The V gene's germline CDR1 is SEHNR and CDR2 FQNEAQ (reference sequence). CDR3 length: 14 amino acids. Unmatched junction bases numbered 1, after V lost 5 bases and J lost 0 bases. The CDR3 reads CASSRQGAKNIQYF. As DNA, the CDR3 is TGTGCCAGCAGCAGACAGGGAGCCAAAAACATTCAGTACTTC.

The chain has TRBV3-1 and TRBJ2-1; unclear D gene. Germline V gene sequence: CDR1 LGHDT, CDR2 YNNKEL (reference sequence). The ends were cut back, 1 base at V and 4 bases at J, with 14 bases in the middle. The CDR3 contains 16 residues. The chain's CDR3 is CASSQGSYNPYNEQFF. DNA of the CDR3: TGTGCCAGCAGCCAAGGAAGTTACAACCCTTACAATGAGCAGTTCTTC.

The V gene is TRBV5-4, the J gene TRBJ2-1, with 7 nucleotides matching TRBD1. The trim removed 4 bases at V and 4 bases at J, leaving 11 bases unmatched. The CDR3 loop spans 16 amino acids. The germline V gene encodes CDR1 SGHNT and CDR2 YYREEE (reference sequence). CDR3 sequence: CASSPLTGSPYNEQFF. The CDR3, as DNA: TGTGCCAGCAGCCCCCTGACAGGGAGTCCTTACAATGAGCAGTTCTTC.

A few counts support this clonotype. The chain couples TRBV19 to TRBJ1-1; no firm D call. This CDR3 spans 13 amino acids. Trimming took 3 bases from V and 5 from J, leaving 10 bases between them. Germline CDR1 is LNHDA and CDR2 is SQIVND (reference sequence). This CDR3 is CASSIIERTEAFF. CDR3 DNA: TGTGCCAGTAGTATTATTGAGAGGACTGAAGCTTTCTTT.

This sequence joins TRBV11-2 and TRBJ2-7; 10 nucleotides match TRBD1. The CDR3 is 14 residues long. J was trimmed by 2 bases and V by 5 bases; bases with no gene match: 3. Germline-derived CDR1 and CDR2 are SGHAT and FQNNGV. CDR3 amino acids: CASSRTGGAYEQYF. CDR3 nucleotide sequence: TGTGCCAGCAGCAGGACAGGGGGGGCCTACGAGCAGTACTTC. Full variable domain (missing parts from reference TRBV11-2 and TRBJ2-7): EAGVAQSPRYKIIEKRQSVAFWCNPISGHATLYWYQQILGQGPKLLIQFQNNGVVDDSQLPKDRFSAERLKGVDSTLKIQPAKLEDSAVYLCASSRTGGAYEQYFGPGTRLTVT.